This TCR beta chain was sequenced in a study of blood T cell repertoires in COVID-19. Overall study context: The origin of the acute and convalescent COVID-19 samples was the United States, Italy and Spain. T cells, B-cell-depleted T cells, or PBMCs provided the cDNA or gDNA that served as material.

V was cut by 6 bases and J by 5 bases, with 20 bases left in between. Germline V gene sequence: CDR1 MNHEY, CDR2 SVGAGI. CDR3 size: 15 residues. Only in-frame clones appear in the TCRdb table, and some are missing; sequencing was by immunoSEQ multiplex PCR. The repertoire holds around 99,000 clones, with about 91% as singletons. The TCR sequence derives from a man aged 50 to 60 with active or convalescent COVID-19. V gene TRBV6-5 combines with J gene TRBJ2-7; weak D call: TRBD2 (6 bases). Sequenced sample: peripheral blood. The CDR3 is CASSPRTGVYDEQYF. The CDR3, as DNA: TGTGCCAGCAGCCCCAGGACGGGGGTCTACGACGAGCAGTACTTC.